This is a list of T cell receptor beta chains from one sample in a study of cytomegalovirus exposure and HLA in healthy donors. The protocol was immunoSEQ multiplex PCR, while the TCRdb copy is restricted to in-frame clones and leaves out a portion. The table includes about 120,000 clones, approximately 80% detected once. The material sequenced was PBMCs. All receptors come from a man aged 25 to 45 in good health and CMV-seropositive. Each CDR3 is given with its conserved first and last residue. D genes are given only for firm matches. Some rows have no size entry. The others give once, few or many, or a class for an expanded clone.

CDR3nt | CDR3aa | j_gene | d_gene | abundance | v_gene
TGTGCCAGCAGTTATGACAGGGGAATGGTCACCTATAATTCACCCCTCCACTTT | CASSYDRGMVTYNSPLHF | TRBJ1-6 | TRBD1 | few | TRBV5-5
TGTGCAAGTCGCTTAGCCTGGACGTTCAGGGCTGAAGCTTTCTTT | CASRLAWTFRAEAFF | TRBJ1-1 | . | . | TRBV12-2
TGTGCCAGCAGCTTAAACGGACAGGTCCACTCCTACGAGCAGTACTTC | CASSLNGQVHSYEQYF | TRBJ2-7 | TRBD1 | . | TRBV7-2
TGTGCCAGCAGTGAACCCCCGGGCTACAATGAGCAGTTCTTC | CASSEPPGYNEQFF | TRBJ2-1 | . | . | TRBV6-1
TGTGCCAGCAGCTTGGACAGAGGGAATGGCTACACCTTC | CASSLDRGNGYTF | TRBJ1-2 | . | . | TRBV5-6
TGTGCCAGCAGTTACCCCGCAAGTGCCGGTGAGCAGTTCTTC | CASSYPASAGEQFF | TRBJ2-1 | . | . | TRBV6-6
TGTGCCAGCAGCGTAGATAACCTAGCGGGGGGGCCGGAGACAGATACGCAGTATTTT | CASSVDNLAGGPETDTQYF | TRBJ2-3 | TRBD2 | . | TRBV9
TGCGCCAGCAGCTCCCGGACTAGCTCCGCAGATACGCAGTATTTT | CASSSRTSSADTQYF | TRBJ2-3 | TRBD2 | . | TRBV4-1
TGTGCCTGGAGTGTAGGTTTGGACAGGAACTCCTACGAGCAGTACTTC | CAWSVGLDRNSYEQYF | TRBJ2-7 | TRBD1 | . | TRBV30
TGTGCCAGCAGTAGGCAGGGCACTAACTATGGCTACACCTTC | CASSRQGTNYGYTF | TRBJ1-2 | . | . | TRBV27
TGCGCCAGCAGTGAGTCGGTAGGACACGCCTTTCTAGGGGACACTGAAGCTTTCTTT | CASSESVGHAFLGDTEAFF | TRBJ1-1 | . | . | TRBV10-2
TGCAGTGCTACCACAGACTACGAGCAGTACTTC | CSATTDYEQYF | TRBJ2-7 | . | . | TRBV20-1
TGCAGCGTGGGACTAGCGGTAGGGTATGAGCAGTTCTTC | CSVGLAVGYEQFF | TRBJ2-1 | TRBD2 | . | TRBV29-1
TGTGCCAGCAGCAGGACTAATCTCGATGAGCAGTTCTTC | CASSRTNLDEQFF | TRBJ2-1 | . | . | TRBV7-3
TGTGCCAGCAGCTTAGGTCGGGGGTCCTATAATTCACCCCTCCACTTT | CASSLGRGSYNSPLHF | TRBJ1-6 | . | . | TRBV7-8
TGCGCCAGCAGCTTGTTCCGTTTGGGAGGCCCCGGGGAGCTGTTTTTT | CASSLFRLGGPGELFF | TRBJ2-2 | . | few | TRBV5-1
TGTGCCAGCAGCTCCTTTAGCGGGGGCCCCCTACGGAATGAGCAGTTCTTC | CASSSFSGGPLRNEQFF | TRBJ2-1 | TRBD2 | few | TRBV7-9
TGTGCCAGCAGCTCCACGACAGGGGACCTCACTGAAGCTTTCTTT | CASSSTTGDLTEAFF | TRBJ1-1 | TRBD1 | . | TRBV11-2
TGCGCCAGCAGCCAAGAAGACAGGGTTGAGACCCAGTACTTC | CASSQEDRVETQYF | TRBJ2-5 | TRBD1 | . | TRBV4-1
TGTGCCAGCAGCTTAGAAGGACTCTATGGCTACACCTTC | CASSLEGLYGYTF | TRBJ1-2 | . | . | TRBV11-1
TGTGCCAGCAGTGAAGGGACAGGGGAGTGGAATGAGCAGTTCTTC | CASSEGTGEWNEQFF | TRBJ2-1 | TRBD1 | . | TRBV6-4
TGCGCCAGCAGCCAGGATTTCACCGGGGAGCTGTTTTTT | CASSQDFTGELFF | TRBJ2-2 | . | . | TRBV5-1
TGTGCCAGCTCACCAAAACTAGCGGGGAGCACAGATACGCAGTATTTT | CASSPKLAGSTDTQYF | TRBJ2-3 | TRBD2 | . | TRBV18
TGCGCCAGCAGCCAACCCGGGACAGGGGGCGTCGAGCAGTACTTC | CASSQPGTGGVEQYF | TRBJ2-7 | TRBD1 | . | TRBV4-1
TGTGCCAGCAGCGTAGAGTGGGGACTAGCGGGGGGCCTCGGGATCCCAGATACGCAGTATTTT | CASSVEWGLAGGLGIPDTQYF | TRBJ2-3 | TRBD2 | . | TRBV9
TGTTCCAGCAGCTTTTGGCTCGAATTAGCCACAGATACGCAGTATTTT | CSSSFWLELATDTQYF | TRBJ2-3 | . | . | TRBV7-9
TGTGCCAGCAGCCCCCGCCAGGCAGGGCCCTTTCTGTCCCAGCATTTT | CASSPRQAGPFLSQHF | TRBJ1-5 | . | . | TRBV7-2
TGTGCCATCGGAGAGGGGGGGGGAGAGTGGAATTCACCCCTCCACTTT | CAIGEGGGEWNSPLHF | TRBJ1-6 | . | . | TRBV28
TGTGCCAGCAGCGCCCGTGGCGGGGTTGATGAAGCTTTCTTT | CASSARGGVDEAFF | TRBJ1-1 | . | . | TRBV7-6
TGCGCCAGCAGCCAATTCCTAAACAGGGGTTCCGGCAATGAGCAGTTCTTC | CASSQFLNRGSGNEQFF | TRBJ2-1 | TRBD1 | . | TRBV4-1
TGTGCCAGCAGTCCGGGGGGCACAGAACAAGCTTTCTTT | CASSPGGTEQAFF | TRBJ1-1 | . | . | TRBV7-3
TGTGCCAGAAGCATGAGAGGGACAGACCAAAATGAAAAACTGTTTTTT | CARSMRGTDQNEKLFF | TRBJ1-4 | TRBD1 | . | TRBV5-3
TGCGCCAGCAGCTGGTTAGACGGAGAGTCCACAGATACGCAGTATTTT | CASSWLDGESTDTQYF | TRBJ2-3 | . | . | TRBV5-1
TGTGCCAGCAGTTTATCGGGGGGTTCTGGAGAGCAGTACTTC | CASSLSGGSGEQYF | TRBJ2-7 | . | . | TRBV27
TGTGCCAGCAGCCCCCACCAACGACAGACCGGGGAGCTGTTTTTT | CASSPHQRQTGELFF | TRBJ2-2 | . | . | TRBV7-6
TGTGCTAGTGCTTTGCCCACAGGGTTTCAGCCCCAGCATTTT | CASALPTGFQPQHF | TRBJ1-5 | . | . | TRBV12-5
TGCGCCAGCAGCTTGGTGCCGACAGGGAGGGAAAAACTGTTTTTT | CASSLVPTGREKLFF | TRBJ1-4 | TRBD1 | . | TRBV5-1
TGCGCCAGCAGCGACTCACACCCGGGAGGCACTGAAGCTTTCTTT | CASSDSHPGGTEAFF | TRBJ1-1 | . | . | TRBV5-1
TGTGCCAGCAGCGTGGGGGCGTTTACTAATGAAAAACTGTTTTTT | CASSVGAFTNEKLFF | TRBJ1-4 | . | . | TRBV9
TGTGCCAGCAGTGAGGTGGCATCCCATCAGCCCCAGCATTTT | CASSEVASHQPQHF | TRBJ1-5 | . | . | TRBV6-1
TGTGCCAGCAGTGAATACGGGACCGGGGAGCTGTTTTTT | CASSEYGTGELFF | TRBJ2-2 | . | . | TRBV6-1
TGTGCCAGCTCACCACTAAGAACAGGGCGGGAGCTGTTTTTT | CASSPLRTGRELFF | TRBJ2-2 | . | once | TRBV18
TGTGCCAGCTCACCACCGGGCGGGGGGCCCTCCAGTGAAGCTTTCTTT | CASSPPGGGPSSEAFF | TRBJ1-1 | . | . | TRBV18
TGCGCCAGCAGCTTTGGACAGTCCTACAATGAGCAGTTCTTC | CASSFGQSYNEQFF | TRBJ2-1 | . | . | TRBV5-1
TGTGCCATCAGGGAATCCGGGACATCGAACACTGAAGCTTTCTTT | CAIRESGTSNTEAFF | TRBJ1-1 | . | . | TRBV10-3
TGCGCCAGCAGCTCAGGGACTAGTTTGGGCGGCAATGAGCAGTTCTTC | CASSSGTSLGGNEQFF | TRBJ2-1 | TRBD2 | . | TRBV5-1
TGCGCCAGCAGCTCGGGGGGGAACGAGCAGTACTTC | CASSSGGNEQYF | TRBJ2-7 | TRBD2 | once | TRBV5-1
TGTGCCAGCAGTTTTCAGGGGGCCGCTCAGCCCCAGCATTTT | CASSFQGAAQPQHF | TRBJ1-5 | TRBD1 | medium-sized | TRBV6-1
TGTGCCAGCAGCTTAACGGGGGGATGGAGCACCGGGGAGCTGTTTTTT | CASSLTGGWSTGELFF | TRBJ2-2 | . | . | TRBV7-3
TGTGCCAGCAGCCGGTCTAGCGGGGGCTTCTCCTACGAGCAGTACTTC | CASSRSSGGFSYEQYF | TRBJ2-7 | TRBD2 | . | TRBV7-2
TGTGCCAGCAGTTTAATATCGTCGGTGAACACTGAAGCTTTCTTT | CASSLISSVNTEAFF | TRBJ1-1 | . | . | TRBV28
TGTGCCAGCAGCTTACGCGGTCAGCCCCAGCATTTT | CASSLRGQPQHF | TRBJ1-5 | . | . | TRBV7-9
TGTGCCAGCAGTCGGGGACAGACAAACTACGAGCAGTACTTC | CASSRGQTNYEQYF | TRBJ2-7 | TRBD1 | once | TRBV6-5
TGCAGCGTTCAAGTTATCTCGAACACTGAAGCTTTCTTT | CSVQVISNTEAFF | TRBJ1-1 | . | . | TRBV29-1
TGTGCCAGCAAAGGAGACAGATTCCAAGAGACCCAGTACTTC | CASKGDRFQETQYF | TRBJ2-5 | . | . | TRBV2
TGCAGCGTTACCACCCGGGACAGGAACTATGGCTACACCTTC | CSVTTRDRNYGYTF | TRBJ1-2 | TRBD1 | . | TRBV29-1
TGCGCCAGCAGCTTCTTATCCGGGATCAACACCGGGGAGCTGTTTTTT | CASSFLSGINTGELFF | TRBJ2-2 | . | once | TRBV5-1
TGTGCCAGCAGCCCGCCGGGACAGGGGTACAATGAGCAGTTCTTC | CASSPPGQGYNEQFF | TRBJ2-1 | TRBD1 | . | TRBV5-5